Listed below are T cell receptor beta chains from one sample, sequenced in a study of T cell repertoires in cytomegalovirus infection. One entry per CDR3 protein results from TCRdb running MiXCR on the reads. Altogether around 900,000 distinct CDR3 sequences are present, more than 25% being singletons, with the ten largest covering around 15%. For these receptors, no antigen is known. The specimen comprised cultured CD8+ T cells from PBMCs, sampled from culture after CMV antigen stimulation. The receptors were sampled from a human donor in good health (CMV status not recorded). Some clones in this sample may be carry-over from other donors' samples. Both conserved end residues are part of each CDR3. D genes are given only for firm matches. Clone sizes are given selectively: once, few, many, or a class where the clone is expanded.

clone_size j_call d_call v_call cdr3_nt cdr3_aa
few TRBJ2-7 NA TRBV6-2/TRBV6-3 TGTGCCAGCAGTTACTCGGGGCCTCCCTACGAGCAGTACTTC CASSYSGPPYEQYF
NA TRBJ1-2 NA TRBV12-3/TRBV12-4 TGTGCCAGCAGTTTTCGGCAGGGACATGGCTACACCTTC CASSFRQGHGYTF
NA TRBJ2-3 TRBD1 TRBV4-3 TGCGCCAGCAGCCGGGGACAGGGGATGGATACGCAGTATTTT CASSRGQGMDTQYF
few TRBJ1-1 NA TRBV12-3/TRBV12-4 TGTGCCAGCATAGCCGGGAGCACTGAAGCTTTCTTT CASIAGSTEAFF
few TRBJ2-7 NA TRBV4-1 TGCGCCAGCAGCCAAGATCCAAATTCGGGATACGAGCAGTACTTC CASSQDPNSGYEQYF
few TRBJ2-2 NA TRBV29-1 TGCAGCGTTTATTCCGGGACATCCACCGGGGAGCTGTTTTTT CSVYSGTSTGELFF
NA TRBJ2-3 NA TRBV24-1 TGTGCCACCAGTGACGTTCCCCCCACAGATACGCAGTATTTT CATSDVPPTDTQYF
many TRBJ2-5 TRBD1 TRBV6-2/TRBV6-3 TGTGCCAGCAGTTACTTTGGGACAGCCCAAGAGACCCAGTACTTC CASSYFGTAQETQYF
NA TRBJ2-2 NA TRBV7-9 TGTGCCAGCAGCTCGGAAGGGGGGTTACCCGGGGAGCTGTTTTTT CASSSEGGLPGELFF
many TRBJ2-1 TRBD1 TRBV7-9 TGTGCCAGCAGCGGACAACAGGGGGCAAACTACAATGAGCAGTTCTTC CASSGQQGANYNEQFF
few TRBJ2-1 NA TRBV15 TGTGCCACCAGCAGAGATGAACCGAGGATGGTCTCCTACAATGAGCAGTTCTTC CATSRDEPRMVSYNEQFF
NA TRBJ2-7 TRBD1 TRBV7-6 TGTGCCAGCAGCTTAGGACGGACAGGGAGGAACGAGCAGTACTTC CASSLGRTGRNEQYF
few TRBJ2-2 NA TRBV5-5 TGTGCCAGCTGGTCCCCGGACAGCTTGTACGTCACCGGGGAGCTGTTTTTT CASWSPDSLYVTGELFF
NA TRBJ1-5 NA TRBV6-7 TGTGCCAGCAATTCCTATCAGCCCCAGCATTTT CASNSYQPQHF
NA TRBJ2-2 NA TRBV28 TGTGCCAGCAGTTACCCGCAGGCGGGCACCGGGGAGCTGTTTTTT CASSYPQAGTGELFF
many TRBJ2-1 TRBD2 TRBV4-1 TGCGCCAGCAGCCCCGGACTAGGACCTGAGTATGAGCAGTTCTTC CASSPGLGPEYEQFF